This T cell receptor (beta chain) appears in the sequencing data of a study of Ad26.COV2.S vaccination and SARS-CoV-2 variants. Study at large: The study gave Ad26.COV2.S intramuscularly, once or twice 56 days apart. General study findings and limits: There was a possibility that the TCR breadth and depth analyses underestimated total T cell responses.

Sequencing was performed with immunoSEQ multiplex PCR; in TCRdb, only in-frame clones are kept and a portion is missing. The data hold 400,000 to 450,000 clones, with roughly 88% observed a single time. Treatment defined: some 20 received Ad26.COV2.S at low or high dose, single or two shots; roughly five received placebo; per-sample allocation not given. Material that was analyzed had been drawn on day 63 after the first vaccine or placebo injection. Losses at the gene ends were 5 bases for V and 8 bases for J; bases not matched to a gene: 5. Germline V gene lookup returns CDR1 SGHAT and CDR2 FQNNGV. CDR3 length equals 14 residues. Details on this clone: Its target is unknown.

The V call is TRBV11-2, the J call TRBJ2-3; 12 bases align to TRBD2. The TCR was taken from a person between 18 and 59 years old who received the Ad26.COV2.S COVID-19 vaccine or a placebo. Source: peripheral blood, taken in a trial of Ad26.COV2.S vaccine versus placebo. CDR3 DNA: TGTGCCAGCAGCCCCCGGACTAGCGGGACTACGCAGTATTTT. This gives the protein CASSPRTSGTTQYF. Full variable domain (rest looked up from reference TRBV11-2 and TRBJ2-3): EAGVAQSPRYKIIEKRQSVAFWCNPISGHATLYWYQQILGQGPKLLIQFQNNGVVDDSQLPKDRFSAERLKGVDSTLKIQPAKLEDSAVYLCASSPRTSGTTQYFGPGTRLTVL.